The rows below give T cell receptor beta chains drawn from one sample of a study of cytomegalovirus exposure and HLA in healthy donors. Some clones are missing from TCRdb's copy, which holds only in-frame ones; the method was immunoSEQ multiplex PCR. Of approximately 200,000 clones in the sample, over 75% are singletons; the top ten hold around 0.1%. The specimen sequenced was PBMCs. These receptors all come from a boy aged 2 to 10 in good health and CMV-seronegative. Each CDR3 is given with its conserved first and last residue. Each record gives: V gene, clone size, J gene, D gene, CDR3 DNA, CDR3 protein. D genes are given only for firm matches. A row's size may be missing; if present it is once, few, many or a size class.

>TRBV11-2|.|TRBJ2-2|TRBD2
TGTGCCAGCAGACTATTGAGGCGGGGGGCCCCCGGGGAGCTGTTTTTT
CASRLLRRGAPGELFF
>TRBV6-1|.|TRBJ2-5|.
TGTGCCAGCAGCTCAGGGGTAGGGCGGGAGACCCAGTACTTC
CASSSGVGRETQYF
>TRBV19|.|TRBJ2-4|.
TGTGCCAGTAGTACCACTACACCTTCGAGTGACATTCAGTACTTC
CASSTTTPSSDIQYF
>TRBV2|.|TRBJ1-3|TRBD1
TGTGCCAGCAGACACCGGGACAGGGAAGACACCATATATTTT
CASRHRDREDTIYF
>TRBV30|few|TRBJ2-1|.
TGTGCCTGGAGGAGGGGGGGCCGGTACAATGAGCAGTTCTTC
CAWRRGGRYNEQFF
>TRBV5-4|.|TRBJ1-6|.
TGTGCCAGCAGCGTTGACAGCAATCTAGGGCCCCTCCACTTT
CASSVDSNLGPLHF
>TRBV5-5|.|TRBJ2-7|.
TGTGCCAGCAGCTTATCAGGGATCGAATACGAGCAGTACTTC
CASSLSGIEYEQYF
>TRBV7-2|.|TRBJ2-7|.
TGTGCCAGCAGCTTAGAAGACAGGAACCTCGGCGAGCAGTACTTC
CASSLEDRNLGEQYF
>TRBV7-9|once|TRBJ2-1|.
TGTGCCAGCAGCCCCGGCGGGCACAATGAGCAGTTCTTC
CASSPGGHNEQFF
>TRBV19|.|TRBJ1-2|TRBD1
TGTGCCAGTCGGGACAGGGGTTATGGCTACACCTTC
CASRDRGYGYTF
>TRBV7-8|.|TRBJ2-3|.
TGTGCCAGCAGCGACGGGACTGGCTACACAGATACGCAGTATTTT
CASSDGTGYTDTQYF
>TRBV7-2|.|TRBJ1-2|TRBD1
TGTGCCAGCAGCTTAGGGGGACAGGGCTATGGCTACACCTTC
CASSLGGQGYGYTF
>TRBV7-2|few|TRBJ1-5|.
TGTGCCAGCAGCACAATAGGACACTCCGATCAGCCCCAGCATTTT
CASSTIGHSDQPQHF
>TRBV2|.|TRBJ2-1|.
TGTGCCAGCAGACCAGGGATGTCCTACAATGAGCAGTTCTTC
CASRPGMSYNEQFF
>TRBV15|.|TRBJ1-2|.
TGTGCCACCAGCAGAGAGGGCAGGGTCCGCCATGGCTACACCTTC
CATSREGRVRHGYTF
>TRBV5-1|.|TRBJ2-5|TRBD2
TGCGCCAGCAGACGGACTAGCGGGGGGGAGGCCCAGTACTTC
CASRRTSGGEAQYF
>TRBV14|once|TRBJ2-7|TRBD1
TGTGCCAGCAGCCGAAGGACAGGTCAAAGCTCCTACGAGCAGTACTTC
CASSRRTGQSSYEQYF
>TRBV2|.|TRBJ1-5|.
TGTGCCAGCAGTGAAGCATCGCAGGGGCAGCCCCAGCATTTT
CASSEASQGQPQHF
>TRBV30|.|TRBJ1-2|TRBD1
TGTGCCAGTTCGACGACAGGGGATCATGGCTACACCTTC
CASSTTGDHGYTF
>TRBV6-5|.|TRBJ2-5|.
TGTGCCAGCAGTTACTCGTCGGCGGTACAAGAGACCCAGTACTTC
CASSYSSAVQETQYF
>TRBV5-1|.|TRBJ2-5|TRBD1
TGCGCCAGCAGCAGACTCGGGACAGAGGAGGAGACCCAGTACTTC
CASSRLGTEEETQYF
>TRBV30|.|TRBJ1-5|.
TGTGCCTGGAGGACGGCAGGGGCGAATATCGGTCAGCCCCAGCATTTT
CAWRTAGANIGQPQHF
>TRBV5-6|.|TRBJ1-1|.
TGTGCCAGCAGCCCATCCGCAGGGCTGAACACTGAAGCTTTCTTT
CASSPSAGLNTEAFF
>TRBV6-1|.|TRBJ2-1|TRBD1
TGTGCCAGCAGAGACAGGGTCCGGGAGCAGTTCTTC
CASRDRVREQFF
>TRBV7-8|few|TRBJ1-2|.
TGTGCCAGCAGCTTAGAGGGAGGAAACTATGGCTACACCTTC
CASSLEGGNYGYTF
>TRBV4-1|.|TRBJ2-7|TRBD2
TGCGCCAGCAGACTAGCGGGGGTTAGTTACGAGCAGTACTTC
CASRLAGVSYEQYF
>TRBV20-1|.|TRBJ1-1|TRBD1
TGCAGTGCTAGCCGACAGGGAGCGGCTTTCTTT
CSASRQGAAFF
>TRBV18|.|TRBJ1-1|.
TGTGCCAGCTCACCATTTGGCAGTGAAGCTTTCTTT
CASSPFGSEAFF
>TRBV30|.|TRBJ2-1|TRBD2
TGTGCCTGGAGTGTATTGGGGCAAGCATCCCGGGGGGGAAAATACAATGAGCAGTTCTTC
CAWSVLGQASRGGKYNEQFF
>TRBV7-9|.|TRBJ2-3|TRBD1
TGTGCCAGCAGCGCAGGACAGGGATTCACAGATACGCAGTATTTT
CASSAGQGFTDTQYF
>TRBV5-1|.|TRBJ2-5|TRBD2
TGCGCCAGCAGCTTGTTGTTTGGTTTGAGCGGGGGGGCTTCTTACCAAGAGACCCAGTACTTC
CASSLLFGLSGGASYQETQYF
>TRBV29-1|.|TRBJ1-2|.
TGCAGCGTTGAAGATGGGGCAGGGTGGGGCTACACCTTC
CSVEDGAGWGYTF
>TRBV19|.|TRBJ2-3|TRBD2
TGTGCCAGTAGCAGCGGGGGGGCGGGAGATACGCAGTATTTT
CASSSGGAGDTQYF
>TRBV11-2|.|TRBJ2-2|TRBD1
TGTGCCAGCAGGATCCTACAGGGGGCGCAGACCGGGGAGCTGTTTTTT
CASRILQGAQTGELFF
>TRBV19|few|TRBJ2-7|.
TGTGCCAGTAGTAACGCCTTGGGGAGCTCCTACGAGCAGTACTTC
CASSNALGSSYEQYF
>TRBV6-6|once|TRBJ1-3|.
TGTGCCAGCAGTTACTCAACGGCTGGAAACACCATATATTTT
CASSYSTAGNTIYF
>TRBV20-1|.|TRBJ2-7|.
TGCAGTGCTGCGAGGAACTACGAGCAGTACTTC
CSAARNYEQYF
>TRBV25-1|.|TRBJ1-2|.
TGTGCCAGCAGTGTGCAGGGAGGGATCCATGGCTACACCTTC
CASSVQGGIHGYTF
>TRBV30|.|TRBJ2-1|.
TGTGCCTGGACCCACTTGGGAGGTGAGCAGTTCTTC
CAWTHLGGEQFF
>TRBV5-1|.|TRBJ2-7|.
TGCGCCAGCAGCTCCCCCGAGGCGGGGGCTACCTCCTACGAGCAGTACTTC
CASSSPEAGATSYEQYF
>TRBV5-1|once|TRBJ1-6|.
TGCGCCAGCAGCTTGATGGTGCAGGGGCTGGATGGTTCACCCCTCCACTTT
CASSLMVQGLDGSPLHF
>TRBV2|.|TRBJ2-4|TRBD2
TGTGCCAGCAGTGTTAGCGGGGAGAACATTCAGTACTTC
CASSVSGENIQYF
>TRBV11-2|.|TRBJ1-3|.
TGTGCCAGCAGCAGGGTACAGGGAGCTGGAAACACCATATATTTT
CASSRVQGAGNTIYF
>TRBV5-1|.|TRBJ2-7|.
TGCGCCAGCAGCTTGGCGGCCGTACAGGGCGAGCAGTACTTC
CASSLAAVQGEQYF
>TRBV7-9|.|TRBJ1-2|TRBD1
TGTGCCAGCAGCCCTGGACAGGGACTAATTGATGGCTACACCTTC
CASSPGQGLIDGYTF
>TRBV19|.|TRBJ1-1|TRBD1
TGTGCCAGTAGTATTCGAGACAGGGTAAAAGAAGCTTTCTTT
CASSIRDRVKEAFF
>TRBV10-3|.|TRBJ1-1|.
TGTGCGTCAGGGGACGGGCGGCCCACTGAAGCTTTCTTT
CASGDGRPTEAFF
>TRBV30|.|TRBJ1-1|.
TGTGCCTGGAGTGCCTCGAAGGGAGGGATAGCTTTCTTT
CAWSASKGGIAFF
>TRBV10-3|once|TRBJ2-1|.
TGTGCCATCAGTGGAGCCCCCGTCTCCTACAATGAGCAGTTCTTC
CAISGAPVSYNEQFF
>TRBV7-2|.|TRBJ2-3|.
TGTGCCAGCAGCTTTTCGACTATTACTAGCACAGATACGCAGTATTTT
CASSFSTITSTDTQYF
>TRBV5-5|once|TRBJ2-7|TRBD1
TGTGCCAGCAGCGTCTACTTGACAGGGGGCAAAAACGAGCAGTACTTC
CASSVYLTGGKNEQYF
>TRBV2|.|TRBJ1-6|TRBD1
TGTGCCAGCAGTTTTTATGGACAGGGTCCGAGTTCACCCCTCCACTTT
CASSFYGQGPSSPLHF